The 17 T cell receptor beta chains in this list originate from one sample, sequenced in a study of low-dose radiotherapy and immunotherapy resistance in tumors. The time point denotes: after trial treatment. Indicated treatment: LDRT plus nivolumab, ipilimumab, low-dose cyclophosphamide and aspirin (RACIN trial). Primers used for first-strand cDNA, a TRAV- and TRBV-specific set, covered both alpha and beta chains. PCR amplification of the TCRs was performed with Phusion for 20 to 25 PCR cycles, and it relied on a constant-region primer together with a V-primer adapter. TCRdb redid the calling of the reads with MiXCR, one entry per CDR3 protein. The sample consists of 80,000 or so distinct CDR3 sequences, about 17% of them appearing once. The sequences come from PBMCs, collected after low-dose radiotherapy plus immunotherapy. The receptor source for this set is a male donor with prostate cancer.

This clonotype has a count of ten or more. The chain employs TRBV27 and TRBJ2-7; 12 positions agree with TRBD1. J gave up 5 bases and V 6 bases, and 5 bases lay outside the gene matches. The CDR3 length is 14 residues. CDR1 is MNHEY and CDR2 is SMNVEV in the germline V gene (reference sequence). The CDR3 region has the DNA TGTGCCAGCAGCTCCGGGACAGGGGGCCACGAGCAGTACTTC. The encoded protein is CASSSGTGGHEQYF.

This clonotype was recorded at least ten times. This chain joins TRBV11-2 and TRBJ1-1; D unclear. The V end lost 1 base, the J end lost 5 bases, and 14 bases lay between the germline ends. Germline lookup yields CDR1 SGHAT and CDR2 FQNNGV. The length of the CDR3 is 15 residues. CDR3 DNA sequence: TGTGCCAGCAGCTTAGGTTGGCAGAGGTATACTGAAGCTTTCTTT. The encoded protein is CASSLGWQRYTEAFF.

This clonotype was seen many times. CDR3 residues: CASSVATVGRGPETQYF. The CDR3 nucleotides are TGTGCCAGCAGCGTAGCTACGGTTGGCAGGGGGCCAGAGACCCAGTACTTC. The chain links TRBV9 to TRBJ2-5; 8 nucleotides align to TRBD1. Germline CDR1 SGDLS, CDR2 YYNGEE. This CDR3 is 17 amino acids long. V lost 0 bases, J lost 4 bases, and 11 bases stayed unmatched.

As regards this clonotype: It may be a read error: a sequence one base away is much more abundant. This sequence joins TRBV20-1 and TRBJ1-1, with TRBD1 matching 7 bases. The CDR3 is 13 residues long. V dropped 5 bases and J dropped 5; count of bases not matched to a gene: 8. CDR1 and CDR2 from the germline V gene are DFQATT and SNEGSKA (reference sequence). This CDR3 reads CSAGFDRVTEAFF. DNA for the CDR3: TGCAGTGCTGGATTTGACAGGGTTACTGAAGCTTTCTTT.

This clonotype was detected many times. The V call is TRBV7-2, the J call TRBJ2-3, with 7 bases matching TRBD1. Germline-derived CDR1 and CDR2 are SGHTA and FQGNSA. This CDR3 spans 13 amino acids. After removal of 4 bases from V and 9 bases from J, the junction contained 7 bases not matched to a gene. The CDR3 coding sequence is TGTGCCAGCAGCTCACAGGGGCTCGGGACGCAGTATTTT. It translates to CASSSQGLGTQYF.

This clonotype was detected only once. The V gene is TRBV6-2 or TRBV6-3, the J gene TRBJ1-5; tentatively, D is TRBD1 (5 bases). Trimming shortened V by 5 bases and J by 1 base, and 18 bases separated the two germline ends. Germline CDR1 is MNHEY and CDR2 is SVGEGT. This CDR3 comprises 17 residues. The CDR3 sequence is CASSGWNQGTSNQPQHF. In DNA, the CDR3 is TGTGCCAGCAGTGGATGGAACCAGGGTACGAGCAATCAGCCCCAGCATTTT.

As for this clonotype: A far larger clone is off by one base, so a read error is likely. The J gene is TRBJ2-5, the V gene TRBV9; TRBD2 is a possible D gene (6 bases). CDR3 size: 14 residues. V lost 0 bases and J lost 11, with 17 bases in between. The germline V gene has CDR1 SGDLS and CDR2 YYNGEE. CDR3 region: CASSVALAYNEQYF. The CDR3 DNA follows: TGTGCCAGCAGCGTAGCACTAGCCTACAATGAGCAGTACTTC.

The rearrangement uses TRBV30 and TRBJ2-7; 9 bases fit TRBD2. CDR3 length: 11 residues. The V gene's germline CDR1 is GTSNPN and CDR2 SVGIG (reference sequence). The ends lost 5 bases at V and 5 bases at J; junction bases unmatched: 1. The CDR3 loop is CAWGGGDEQYF. CDR3 in DNA: TGTGCCTGGGGCGGGGGGGACGAGCAGTACTTC.

In this sample, this clonotype turned up many times. This chain connects TRBV14 to TRBJ2-5; D is uncertain. V gave up 3 bases and J gave up 1 base, with 6 bases separating them. The CDR3 totals 13 residues. The germline gives CDR1 SGHDN, CDR2 FVKESK. CDR3 amino acids: CASSHLGQETQYF. The CDR3 coding sequence is TGTGCCAGCAGCCATTTGGGCCAAGAGACCCAGTACTTC.

This clonotype has at least ten counts. The rearrangement links TRBV18 to TRBJ2-2; 7 nucleotides agree with TRBD1. Germline trimming cut 6 bases from V and 1 base from J; bases unmatched to any gene: 5. This CDR3 region has 15 residues. CDR1 is KGHSH and CDR2 is LQKENI in the germline V gene. The CDR3 DNA follows: TGTGCCAGCTCGCCGGGACAGTTGAACACCGGGGAGCTGTTTTTT. Translation: CASSPGQLNTGELFF.

Concerning this clonotype: A far larger clone is one nucleotide away, so this likely arose from a read error. This rearrangement joins TRBV5-6 to TRBJ2-2; 14 bases are a match to TRBD2. Germline V gene data show CDR1 as SGHDT and CDR2 as YYEEEE. The CDR3 is made up of 16 amino acids. Here the CDR3 DNA reads TGTGCCAGCAGAATAGGGACTAGCGGGAGCTCCGGGGAGATGTTTTTT. It codes for CASRIGTSGSSGEMFF.

In the case of this clonotype: Only one base separates this from a far larger clonotype, so it likely reflects a read error. The V call is TRBV7-2, the J call TRBJ2-5; no clear D gene. The CDR3 is 14 amino acids. Germline V gene lookup returns CDR1 SGHTA and CDR2 FQGNSA. The ends were cut back, 1 base at V and 11 bases at J, with 17 bases in the middle. The chain's CDR3 is CASSLDGSYNEQYF. The CDR3, as DNA: TGTGCCAGCAGCTTAGATGGCTCCTACAATGAGCAGTACTTC.

This clonotype showed up many times. This chain uses TRBV21-1 with TRBJ2-7; the listed D gene, TRBD1, was not tested against the DNA. TRBV21-1 is designated a pseudogene. This CDR3 is 14 amino acids long. As DNA, the CDR3 is TGTGCCCCCAGAGGACTCTTGTCCCCCTACGAGCAGTACTTC. Translating it yields CAPRGLLSPYEQYF.

In this sample, this clonotype turned up many times. The chain joins TRBV18 to TRBJ2-6; D is unclear. Germline V CDR1 and CDR2: KGHSH, LQKENI. V was cut by 2 bases and J by 0 bases, with 2 bases left in between. CDR3 length equals 14 residues. CDR3 residues: CASSPSSGANVLTF. The CDR3 DNA is TGTGCCAGCTCACCAAGCTCTGGGGCCAACGTCCTGACTTTC. Complete variable domain (other parts from reference TRBV18 and TRBJ2-6): NAGVMQNPRHLVRRRGQEARLRCSPMKGHSHVYWYRQLPEEGLKFMVYLQKENIIDESGMPKERFSAEFPKEGPSILRIQQVVRGDSAAYFCASSPSSGANVLTFGAGSRLTVL.

This clonotype came up many times. The rearrangement links TRBV7-2 to TRBJ1-2; 7 nucleotides line up with TRBD1. Germline V CDR1 and CDR2: SGHTA, FQGNSA. V lost 5 bases and J lost 6; bases outside the gene matches: 9. The CDR3 has 14 amino acids. The CDR3 region is CASSRRQGPDGYTF. In DNA, the CDR3 is TGTGCCAGCAGCCGCAGACAGGGTCCTGATGGCTACACCTTC.

This clonotype has ten or more counts. The chain carries TRBV4-3 and TRBJ2-7; D remains unclear. V was shortened by 3 bases and J by 6 bases, with 12 bases between the two germline ends. CDR3 length: 13 amino acids. The germline gives CDR1 LGHNA, CDR2 YSLEER. CDR3 nucleotide sequence: TGCGCCAGCAGCCATACCGGGTTGGCCGAGCAGTACTTC. Amino acids: CASSHTGLAEQYF.

This clonotype was seen ten or more times. J is TRBJ2-2 and V is TRBV5-6, with D possibly TRBD1 on 5 matching bases. CDR3 length: 16 amino acids. V was cut by 0 bases and J by 2 bases, with 11 bases left in between. Germline CDR1 SGHDT, CDR2 YYEEEE. CDR3 loop: CASSLAATVNTGELFF. As DNA, the CDR3 is TGTGCCAGCAGCTTGGCCGCGACAGTTAACACCGGGGAGCTGTTTTTT.